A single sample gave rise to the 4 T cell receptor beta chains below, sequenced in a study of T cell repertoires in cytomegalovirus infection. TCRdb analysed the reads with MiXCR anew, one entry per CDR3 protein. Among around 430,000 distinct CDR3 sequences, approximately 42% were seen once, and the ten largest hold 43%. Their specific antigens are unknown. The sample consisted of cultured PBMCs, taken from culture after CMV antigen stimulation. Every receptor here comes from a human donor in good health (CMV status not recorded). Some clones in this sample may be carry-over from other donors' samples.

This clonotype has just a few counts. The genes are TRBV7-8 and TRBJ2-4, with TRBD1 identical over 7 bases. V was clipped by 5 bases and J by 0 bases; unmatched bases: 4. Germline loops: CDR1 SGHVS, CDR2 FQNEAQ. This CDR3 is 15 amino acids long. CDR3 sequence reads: CASSGYRGAKNIQYF. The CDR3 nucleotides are TGTGCCAGCAGCGGCTACAGGGGAGCCAAAAACATTCAGTACTTC.

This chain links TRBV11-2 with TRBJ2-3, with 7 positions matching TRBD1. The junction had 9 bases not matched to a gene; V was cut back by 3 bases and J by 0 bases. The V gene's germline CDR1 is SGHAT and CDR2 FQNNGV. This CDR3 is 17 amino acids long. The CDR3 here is CASSFAVEGASTDTQYF. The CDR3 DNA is TGTGCCAGCAGCTTTGCCGTTGAGGGGGCTAGCACAGATACGCAGTATTTT.

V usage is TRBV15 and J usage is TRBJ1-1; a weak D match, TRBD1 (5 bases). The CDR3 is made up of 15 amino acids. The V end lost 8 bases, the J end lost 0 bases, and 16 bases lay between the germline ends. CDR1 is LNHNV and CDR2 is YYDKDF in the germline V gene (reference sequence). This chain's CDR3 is CATRGIGQLNTEAFF. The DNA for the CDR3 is TGTGCCACCCGGGGGATCGGGCAATTGAACACTGAAGCTTTCTTT.

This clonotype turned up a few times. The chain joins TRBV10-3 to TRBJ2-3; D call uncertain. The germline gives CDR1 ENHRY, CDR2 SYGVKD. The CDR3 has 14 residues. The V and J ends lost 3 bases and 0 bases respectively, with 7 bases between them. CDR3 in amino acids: CAISERASTDTQYF. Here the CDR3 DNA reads TGTGCCATCAGTGAACGGGCCAGCACAGATACGCAGTATTTT.